This T cell receptor (beta chain) was recovered during a study of blood T cell repertoires in acute mononucleosis. Time point defined: acute infectious mononucleosis, at clinical presentation within 2 weeks of symptom onset (visit 1). Some clones are missing from TCRdb's copy, which holds only in-frame ones; the method was immunoSEQ multiplex PCR. The sample has 7,000 to 8,000 clones, 20% to 30% seen once. V shed 3 bases and J 4 bases; nucleotides not matched to a gene: 8. The germline V gene encodes CDR1 MGHRA and CDR2 YSYEKL. This CDR3 is 15 amino acids long. By proportion, this clone is medium-sized. Study results and caveats: New de novo clonotypes seemingly replaced all but about 9.5% of acute ones.

The chain links TRBV4-1 to TRBJ2-7; 8 positions agree with TRBD1. The input for sequencing was EBV YVL epitope tetramer+ CD8+ T cells sorted from PBMCs, taken during acute infectious mononucleosis. Subset described: CD8 T cells binding a tetramer with EBV BRLF1 109-117 peptide (YVL-BR). The TCR originated in a woman aged 18-29 years with infectious mononucleosis caused by EBV. CDR3 loop: CASSHGQGEGYEQYF. The CDR3 region has the DNA TGCGCCAGCAGCCACGGACAGGGTGAGGGGTACGAGCAGTACTTC.